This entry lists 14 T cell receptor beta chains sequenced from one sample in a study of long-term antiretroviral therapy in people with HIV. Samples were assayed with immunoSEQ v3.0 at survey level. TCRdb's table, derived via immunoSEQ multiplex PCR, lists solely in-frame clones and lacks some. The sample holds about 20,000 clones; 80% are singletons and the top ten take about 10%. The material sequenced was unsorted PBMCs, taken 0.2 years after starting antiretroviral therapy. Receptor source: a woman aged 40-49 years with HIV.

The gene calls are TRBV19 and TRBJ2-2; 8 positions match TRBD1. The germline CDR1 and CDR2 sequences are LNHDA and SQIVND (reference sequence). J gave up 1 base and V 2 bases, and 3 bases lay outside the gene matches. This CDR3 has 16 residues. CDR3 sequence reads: CASSISGTGNTGELFF. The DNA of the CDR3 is TGTGCCAGTAGTATATCCGGGACAGGGAACACCGGGGAGCTGTTTTTT.

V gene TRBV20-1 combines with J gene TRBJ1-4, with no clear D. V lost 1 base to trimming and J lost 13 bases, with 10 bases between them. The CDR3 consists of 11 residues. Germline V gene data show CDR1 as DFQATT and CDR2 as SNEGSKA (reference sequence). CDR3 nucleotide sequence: TGCAGTGCTAGAGTGGAAATAGGACTGTTTTTT. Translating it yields CSARVEIGLFF.

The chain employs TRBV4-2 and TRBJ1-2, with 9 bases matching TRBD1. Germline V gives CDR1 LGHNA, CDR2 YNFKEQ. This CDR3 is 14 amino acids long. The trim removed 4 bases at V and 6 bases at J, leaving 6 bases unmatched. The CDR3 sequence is CASSPIQGAHGYTF. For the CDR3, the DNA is TGTGCCAGCAGCCCCATACAGGGGGCGCATGGCTACACCTTC.

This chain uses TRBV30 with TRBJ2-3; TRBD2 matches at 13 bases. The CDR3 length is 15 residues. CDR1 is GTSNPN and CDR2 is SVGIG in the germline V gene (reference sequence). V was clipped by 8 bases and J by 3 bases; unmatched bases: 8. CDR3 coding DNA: TGTGCCGCGACCTGGACTAGCGGGAGAACAGATACGCAGTATTTT. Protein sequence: CAATWTSGRTDTQYF.

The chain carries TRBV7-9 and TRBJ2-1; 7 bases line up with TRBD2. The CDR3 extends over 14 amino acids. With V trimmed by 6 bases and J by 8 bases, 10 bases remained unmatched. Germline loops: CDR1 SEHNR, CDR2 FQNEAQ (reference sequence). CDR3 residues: CASSLAGVMDEQFF. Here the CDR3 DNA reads TGTGCCAGCAGTTTGGCGGGAGTAATGGATGAGCAGTTCTTC.

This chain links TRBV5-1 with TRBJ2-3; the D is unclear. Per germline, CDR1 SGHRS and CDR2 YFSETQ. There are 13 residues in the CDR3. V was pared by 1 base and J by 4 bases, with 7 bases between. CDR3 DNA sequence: TGCGCCAGCAGCTTGTCGATATCAGATACGCAGTATTTT. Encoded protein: CASSLSISDTQYF.

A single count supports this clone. The CDR3 nucleotides read TGTGCCAGCAGCCTTCCGGGCTCCTACAATGAGCAGTTCTTC. Translating gives CASSLPGSYNEQFF. The rearrangement uses TRBV11-2 and TRBJ2-1; the D is unclear. Germline lookup yields CDR1 SGHAT and CDR2 FQNNGV. V was cut by 5 bases and J by 0 bases, with 8 bases left in between. The CDR3 length is 14 residues.

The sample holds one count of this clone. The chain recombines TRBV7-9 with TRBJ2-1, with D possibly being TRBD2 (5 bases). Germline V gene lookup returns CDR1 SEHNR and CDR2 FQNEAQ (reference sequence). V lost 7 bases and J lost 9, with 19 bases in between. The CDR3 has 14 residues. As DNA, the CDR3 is TGTGCCAGCAATGGCGGGCCACGTGGTCTTGAGCAGTTCTTC. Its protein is CASNGGPRGLEQFF.

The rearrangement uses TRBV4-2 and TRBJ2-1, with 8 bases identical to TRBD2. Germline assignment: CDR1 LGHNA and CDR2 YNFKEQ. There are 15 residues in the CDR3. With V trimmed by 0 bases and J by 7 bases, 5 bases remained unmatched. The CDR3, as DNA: TGTGCCAGCAGCCAAGACAGCGGGGGCGGGAATGAGCAGTTCTTC. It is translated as CASSQDSGGGNEQFF.

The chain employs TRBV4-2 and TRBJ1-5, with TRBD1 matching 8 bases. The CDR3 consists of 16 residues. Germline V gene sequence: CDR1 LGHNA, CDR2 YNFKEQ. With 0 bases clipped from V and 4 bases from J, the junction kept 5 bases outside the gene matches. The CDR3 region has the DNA TGTGCCAGCAGCCAAGATCACCGGGACAGGAATCAGCCCCAGCATTTT. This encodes CASSQDHRDRNQPQHF.

CDR3 in amino acids: CASSFSSATNTEAFF. CDR3 nucleotides: TGCGCCAGCAGCTTTTCTTCGGCCACTAACACTGAAGCTTTCTTT. V is TRBV5-1 and J is TRBJ1-1; D call uncertain. The CDR3 extends over 15 amino acids. Germline V lookup: CDR1 SGHRS, CDR2 YFSETQ. Trimming removed 2 bases from V and 2 bases from J, with 13 bases in between.

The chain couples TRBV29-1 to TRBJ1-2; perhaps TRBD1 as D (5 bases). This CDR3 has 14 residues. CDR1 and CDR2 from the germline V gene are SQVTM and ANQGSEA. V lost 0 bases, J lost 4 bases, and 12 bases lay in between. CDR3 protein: CSVEDRVDLYGYTF. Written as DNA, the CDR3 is TGCAGCGTTGAAGACAGGGTAGATCTCTATGGCTACACCTTC.

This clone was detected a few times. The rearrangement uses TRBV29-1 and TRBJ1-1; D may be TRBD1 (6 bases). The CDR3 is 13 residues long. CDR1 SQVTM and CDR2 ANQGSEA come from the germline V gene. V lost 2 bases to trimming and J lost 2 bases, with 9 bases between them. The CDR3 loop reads CSVEMDSNTEAFF. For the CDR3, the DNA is TGCAGCGTTGAAATGGACAGCAACACTGAAGCTTTCTTT.

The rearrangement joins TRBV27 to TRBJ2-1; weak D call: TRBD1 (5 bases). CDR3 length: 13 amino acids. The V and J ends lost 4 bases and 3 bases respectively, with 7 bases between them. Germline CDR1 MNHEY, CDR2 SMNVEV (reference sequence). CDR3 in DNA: TGTGCCAGCAGTTATCAGGGCTACAATGAGCAGTTCTTC. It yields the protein CASSYQGYNEQFF.